Presented here are 19 T cell receptor beta chains from one specimen sequenced in a study of blood T cells in healthy people across ages. Alongside a J-beta primer mix, a sample-barcoded 5' primer served in a second PCR lasting roughly 7 to 11 cycles. Each CDR3 protein gets one entry after TCRdb re-called the 5' RACE reads with MiXCR. The sample includes 650,000 to 950,000 distinct CDR3 sequences, under 45% of them seen just once. The sequenced sample was blood. These receptor sequences come from a man aged 55 to 70 in good health.

This clonotype came up a few times. J is TRBJ1-2 and V is TRBV6-5, with 8 bases aligning to TRBD1. Germline-derived CDR1 and CDR2 are MNHEY and SVGAGI. The junction had 18 bases not matched to a gene; V was cut back by 7 bases and J by 11 bases. The CDR3 contains 15 residues. Here the CDR3 DNA reads TGTGCCAGCACCAGAACCGGGACAGGCCGTTGTGGGTACACCTTC. Its protein is CASTRTGTGRCGYTF.

Only a few counts were recorded for this clonotype. The chain employs TRBV6-5 and TRBJ2-1, with 11 bases fitting TRBD2. In germline, CDR1 is MNHEY, CDR2 SVGAGI. V shed 5 bases, J shed 10 bases, and the junction held 10 bases outside the gene matches. This CDR3 is built from 15 residues. CDR3 bases: TGTGCCAGCAGTCCAATAGCGGGGGGGCTAGGGGAGCAGTTCTTC. This gives the protein CASSPIAGGLGEQFF.

The sample holds a few counts of this clonotype. The chain has TRBV20-1 and TRBJ1-6, with 7 bases identical to TRBD1. CDR1 and CDR2 (germline): DFQATT, SNEGSKA (reference sequence). V lost 1 base and J lost 8; bases outside the gene matches: 8. The CDR3 consists of 15 residues. Here the CDR3 DNA reads TGCAGTGCTAGAGCGGGTGGGACAGAATATTCACCCCTCCACTTT. Translation gives CSARAGGTEYSPLHF.

This sequence joins TRBV20-1 and TRBJ1-4; TRBD1 matches 9 bases. The length of the CDR3 is 14 residues. V lost 2 bases and J lost 7; bases outside the gene matches: 5. Germline assignment: CDR1 DFQATT and CDR2 SNEGSKA (reference sequence). The CDR3 bases are TGCAGTGCTAGACCCCGGGACAGGGTTGAAAAACTGTTTTTT. Its protein is CSARPRDRVEKLFF.

As regards this clonotype: Germline and junction disagree at one end, which may indicate a read error. The gene calls are TRBV9 and TRBJ2-1; 7 nucleotides align to TRBD2. The germline V gene has CDR1 SGDLS and CDR2 YYNGEE. The CDR3 runs 15 residues. The CDR3 DNA follows: TGTGCCAGCAGCGTCGGGACTAACTCCAACAATGAGCAGTTCTTC. This codes for CASSVGTNSNNEQFF. The full variable domain, its missing parts supplied by reference TRBV9 and TRBJ2-1, is DSGVTQTPKHLITATGQRVTLRCSPRSGDLSVYWYQQSLDQGLQFLIQYYNGEERAKGNILERFSAQQFPDLHSELNLSSLELGDSALYFCASSVGTNSNNEQFFGPGTRLTVL.

The J gene is TRBJ1-4, the V gene TRBV29-1; D unresolved. The CDR3 consists of 10 residues. Trimming stripped 4 bases from V and 8 bases from J, with 5 bases between. In germline, CDR1 is SQVTM, CDR2 ANQGSEA. The CDR3 here is CSVGAEKLFF. The CDR3 DNA follows: TGCAGCGTTGGAGCGGAAAAACTGTTTTTT.

The sample holds a few counts of this clonotype. The chain couples TRBV14 to TRBJ2-7; D may be TRBD1 (6 bases). The CDR3 covers 14 residues. The germline V gene encodes CDR1 SGHDN and CDR2 FVKESK. Trimming took 1 base from V and 2 from J, leaving 9 bases between them. This CDR3 reads CASSQGRGTYEQYF. The CDR3 DNA reads TGTGCCAGCAGCCAAGGCAGGGGCACCTACGAGCAGTACTTC.

The rearrangement links TRBV30 to TRBJ1-1; D gene unclear. The germline CDR1 and CDR2 sequences are GTSNPN and SVGIG (reference sequence). CDR3 length: 11 amino acids. The CDR3 DNA follows: TGTTCCTCGTCGAGTAGAACTGAAGCTTTCTTT. It translates to CSSSSRTEAFF.

This chain uses TRBV6-2 or TRBV6-3 with TRBJ2-3; 8 bases are a match to TRBD2. Looked up from germline, CDR1 is MNHEY and CDR2 is SVGEGT. J lost 0 bases, V lost 8 bases, and 7 bases had no gene match. The CDR3 contains 15 residues. The CDR3 region is CASAHGGGSTDTQYF. CDR3 DNA sequence: TGTGCCAGCGCCCACGGGGGGGGGAGCACAGATACGCAGTATTTT.

This clonotype showed up just a few times. The chain carries TRBV27 and TRBJ2-2, with D perhaps matching TRBD1 (6 bases). Looked up from germline, CDR1 is MNHEY and CDR2 is SMNVEV (reference sequence). V shed 5 bases and J shed 6 bases, with 13 bases lying between them. The CDR3 has 14 amino acids. As DNA, the CDR3 is TGTGCCAGCAGTCCACGGACAGTTCCCGGGGAGCTGTTTTTT. Translated: CASSPRTVPGELFF.

This clonotype was observed at least ten times. J is TRBJ2-1 and V is TRBV29-1; 8 positions agree with TRBD1. In germline, CDR1 is SQVTM, CDR2 ANQGSEA. The CDR3 is 13 residues long. The J segment lost 8 bases and the V segment lost 4 bases, leaving 7 bases of the junction unmatched. The CDR3 here is CSVARTGSHEQFF. In nucleotides, the CDR3 is TGCAGCGTTGCCCGGACAGGGTCGCATGAGCAGTTCTTC.

The V and J genes are TRBV6-2 or TRBV6-3 and TRBJ2-1; a possible D gene is TRBD1 (5 bases). Germline-derived CDR1 and CDR2 are MNHEY and SVGEGT. The CDR3 totals 14 residues. V gave up 2 bases and J gave up 7 bases, with 12 bases separating them. Here the CDR3 DNA reads TGTGCCAGCAGTTACGACAGTGTGGCGAATGAGCAGTTCTTC. It yields the protein CASSYDSVANEQFF.

V usage is TRBV4-1 and J usage is TRBJ2-2; D possibly matches TRBD1 or TRBD2 (7 bases each). The V gene's germline CDR1 is MGHRA and CDR2 YSYEKL. The ends were cut back, 2 bases at V and 2 bases at J, with 15 bases in the middle. This CDR3 spans 17 amino acids. The CDR3: CASSQFQGGANTGELFF. The CDR3 nucleotides are TGCGCCAGCAGCCAATTTCAGGGGGGGGCCAACACCGGGGAGCTGTTTTTT.

This sequence joins TRBV6-5 and TRBJ1-2; no firm D call. Germline V CDR1 and CDR2: MNHEY, SVGAGI. V was trimmed by 2 bases and J by 8 bases, leaving 15 bases between them. The length of the CDR3 is 14 residues. Here the CDR3 DNA reads TGTGCCAGCAGTTACCTTGCCGGGCCTGGAGGCTACACCTTC. Translated: CASSYLAGPGGYTF.

This clonotype appeared a few times. V and J are TRBV29-1 and TRBJ1-2, with TRBD1 as a possible D gene (6 bases). This CDR3 has 11 amino acids. V was clipped by 6 bases and J by 2 bases, with 7 bases between them. Germline V gene lookup returns CDR1 SQVTM and CDR2 ANQGSEA. The CDR3 here is CSVGQNYGYTF. Written as DNA, the CDR3 is TGCAGCGTGGGACAAAACTATGGCTACACCTTC. Using reference TRBV29-1 and TRBJ1-2 for the parts outside the CDR3, the full variable domain is SAVISQKPSRDICQRGTSLTIQCQVDSQVTMMFWYRQQPGQSLTLIATANQGSEATYESGFVIDKFPISRPNLTFSTLTVSNMSPEDSSIYLCSVGQNYGYTFGSGTRLTVV.

The CDR3 sequence is CASSLAGSRSNQPQHF. The CDR3 region has the DNA TGTGCCAGCAGTTTAGCAGGGTCGCGAAGCAATCAGCCCCAGCATTTT. The V call is TRBV12-3 or TRBV12-4, the J call TRBJ1-5, with no clear D. The V end was cut by 0 bases, the J end by 1 base, with 10 bases between. The CDR3 has 16 residues.

This clonotype was seen repeatedly, ten times or more. DNA for the CDR3: TGTGCCAGCAGTTCAGGAGTATCTCTATACAATGAGCAGTTCTTC. Protein product: CASSSGVSLYNEQFF. The chain combines TRBV12-3 or TRBV12-4 with TRBJ2-1; D ambiguous. The CDR3 spans 15 residues. Trimming removed 4 bases at V and 4 bases at J, with 14 bases between.

This chain joins TRBV12-3 or TRBV12-4 and TRBJ1-2, with a possible D match to TRBD1 (6 bases). V lost 3 bases and J 8 bases, leaving 16 bases between the germline ends. The CDR3 is made up of 14 amino acids. This CDR3 reads CASSFNPGAWGYTF. The CDR3, as DNA: TGTGCCAGCAGTTTCAATCCGGGGGCCTGGGGCTACACCTTC.

This clonotype was detected only a few times. The V and J genes are TRBV9 and TRBJ2-1, with TRBD2 matching 7 bases. CDR3 length: 14 residues. V lost 3 bases to trimming and J lost 10 bases; unmatched junction nucleotides: 10. Germline V gives CDR1 SGDLS, CDR2 YYNGEE. The CDR3 coding sequence is TGTGCCAGCAGCGAAGCGGGGACCCCCAAAGAGCAGTTCTTC. Protein sequence: CASSEAGTPKEQFF.